This TCR beta chain was profiled in a study of T cells in Graves' hyperthyroidism and ophthalmopathy. Amplification yielded TCR beta CDR3 regions, with RNA transcripts as the source. The HTBI primer set was used in a first-round RT-PCR of the TCR CDR3. TCRdb fed the multiplex PCR reads into MiXCR, producing one record per CDR3 protein. The sample has about 480,000 distinct CDR3 sequences; over 13% are singletons. Ten or more counts support this clonotype. Calling Graves' hyperthyroidism stable meant ophthalmopathy did not progress within 18 months. Orbital computed tomography, thyroid ultrasound, serum thyroxine and TRAb, and clinical symptoms together informed the diagnoses. The V gene's germline CDR1 is LGHNT and CDR2 FRNRAP. The CDR3 contains 18 residues. Germline trimming cut 0 bases from V and 8 bases from J; bases unmatched to any gene: 13.

Sequencing input: blood. The receptor was derived from a woman under 30 with Graves' hyperthyroidism. The rearrangement joins TRBV12-5 to TRBJ2-1, with 10 bases fitting TRBD2. CDR3 nucleotide sequence: TGTGCTAGTGGTTTGGTTACCCCAGCGGGAGGGCGGAACTATGAGCAGTTCTTC. Residues: CASGLVTPAGGRNYEQFF.